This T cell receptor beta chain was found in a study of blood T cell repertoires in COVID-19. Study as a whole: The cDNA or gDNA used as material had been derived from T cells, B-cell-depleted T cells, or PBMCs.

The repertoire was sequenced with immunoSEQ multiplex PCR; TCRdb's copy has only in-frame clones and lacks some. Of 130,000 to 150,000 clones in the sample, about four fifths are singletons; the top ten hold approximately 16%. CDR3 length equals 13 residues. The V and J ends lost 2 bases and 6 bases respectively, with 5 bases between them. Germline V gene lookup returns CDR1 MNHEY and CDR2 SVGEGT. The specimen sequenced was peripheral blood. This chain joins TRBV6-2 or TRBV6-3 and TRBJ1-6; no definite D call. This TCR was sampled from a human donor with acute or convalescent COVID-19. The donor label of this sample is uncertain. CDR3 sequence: CASSYVGNSPLHF. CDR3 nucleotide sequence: TGTGCCAGCAGTTACGTCGGTAATTCACCCCTCCACTTT.